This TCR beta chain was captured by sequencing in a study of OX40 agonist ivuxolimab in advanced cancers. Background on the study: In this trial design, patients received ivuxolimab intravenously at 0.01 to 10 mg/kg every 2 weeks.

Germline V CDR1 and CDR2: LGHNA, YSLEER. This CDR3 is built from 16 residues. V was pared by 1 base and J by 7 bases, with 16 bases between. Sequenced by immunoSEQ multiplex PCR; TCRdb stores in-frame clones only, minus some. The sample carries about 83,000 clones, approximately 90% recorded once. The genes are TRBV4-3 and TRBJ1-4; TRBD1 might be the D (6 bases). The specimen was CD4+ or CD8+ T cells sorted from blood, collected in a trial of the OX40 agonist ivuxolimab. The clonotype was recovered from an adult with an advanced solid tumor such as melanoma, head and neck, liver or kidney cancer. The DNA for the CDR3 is TGCGCCAGCAGCCAAGCATTCCTTGGACAGAGTGAAAAACTGTTTTTT. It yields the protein CASSQAFLGQSEKLFF.